Below, one TCR beta chain is given with its context. The data were obtained in a study of blood T cell repertoires in COVID-19. Looking at the study overall: The United States, Italy and Spain provided the acute and convalescent COVID-19 samples. PBMCs, B-cell-depleted T cells, or T cells were the source of the cDNA or gDNA that made up the material.

Data came from immunoSEQ multiplex PCR; TCRdb stores just in-frame clones and leaves some out. The sample lists 200,000 to 300,000 clones; approximately 90% were seen once. The V gene's germline CDR1 is LNHNV and CDR2 YYDKDF (reference sequence). V was clipped by 0 bases and J by 0 bases; unmatched bases: 12. CDR3 size: 20 residues. The sequenced sample consisted of peripheral blood. The chain employs TRBV15 and TRBJ2-4, with 9 positions matching TRBD1. The clonotype comes from a man aged 55 to 70 who had recovered from COVID-19. The CDR3 reads CATSREGPGTGNLAKNIQYF. CDR3 nucleotide sequence: TGTGCCACCAGCAGAGAGGGGCCCGGGACAGGGAATTTAGCCAAAAACATTCAGTACTTC.